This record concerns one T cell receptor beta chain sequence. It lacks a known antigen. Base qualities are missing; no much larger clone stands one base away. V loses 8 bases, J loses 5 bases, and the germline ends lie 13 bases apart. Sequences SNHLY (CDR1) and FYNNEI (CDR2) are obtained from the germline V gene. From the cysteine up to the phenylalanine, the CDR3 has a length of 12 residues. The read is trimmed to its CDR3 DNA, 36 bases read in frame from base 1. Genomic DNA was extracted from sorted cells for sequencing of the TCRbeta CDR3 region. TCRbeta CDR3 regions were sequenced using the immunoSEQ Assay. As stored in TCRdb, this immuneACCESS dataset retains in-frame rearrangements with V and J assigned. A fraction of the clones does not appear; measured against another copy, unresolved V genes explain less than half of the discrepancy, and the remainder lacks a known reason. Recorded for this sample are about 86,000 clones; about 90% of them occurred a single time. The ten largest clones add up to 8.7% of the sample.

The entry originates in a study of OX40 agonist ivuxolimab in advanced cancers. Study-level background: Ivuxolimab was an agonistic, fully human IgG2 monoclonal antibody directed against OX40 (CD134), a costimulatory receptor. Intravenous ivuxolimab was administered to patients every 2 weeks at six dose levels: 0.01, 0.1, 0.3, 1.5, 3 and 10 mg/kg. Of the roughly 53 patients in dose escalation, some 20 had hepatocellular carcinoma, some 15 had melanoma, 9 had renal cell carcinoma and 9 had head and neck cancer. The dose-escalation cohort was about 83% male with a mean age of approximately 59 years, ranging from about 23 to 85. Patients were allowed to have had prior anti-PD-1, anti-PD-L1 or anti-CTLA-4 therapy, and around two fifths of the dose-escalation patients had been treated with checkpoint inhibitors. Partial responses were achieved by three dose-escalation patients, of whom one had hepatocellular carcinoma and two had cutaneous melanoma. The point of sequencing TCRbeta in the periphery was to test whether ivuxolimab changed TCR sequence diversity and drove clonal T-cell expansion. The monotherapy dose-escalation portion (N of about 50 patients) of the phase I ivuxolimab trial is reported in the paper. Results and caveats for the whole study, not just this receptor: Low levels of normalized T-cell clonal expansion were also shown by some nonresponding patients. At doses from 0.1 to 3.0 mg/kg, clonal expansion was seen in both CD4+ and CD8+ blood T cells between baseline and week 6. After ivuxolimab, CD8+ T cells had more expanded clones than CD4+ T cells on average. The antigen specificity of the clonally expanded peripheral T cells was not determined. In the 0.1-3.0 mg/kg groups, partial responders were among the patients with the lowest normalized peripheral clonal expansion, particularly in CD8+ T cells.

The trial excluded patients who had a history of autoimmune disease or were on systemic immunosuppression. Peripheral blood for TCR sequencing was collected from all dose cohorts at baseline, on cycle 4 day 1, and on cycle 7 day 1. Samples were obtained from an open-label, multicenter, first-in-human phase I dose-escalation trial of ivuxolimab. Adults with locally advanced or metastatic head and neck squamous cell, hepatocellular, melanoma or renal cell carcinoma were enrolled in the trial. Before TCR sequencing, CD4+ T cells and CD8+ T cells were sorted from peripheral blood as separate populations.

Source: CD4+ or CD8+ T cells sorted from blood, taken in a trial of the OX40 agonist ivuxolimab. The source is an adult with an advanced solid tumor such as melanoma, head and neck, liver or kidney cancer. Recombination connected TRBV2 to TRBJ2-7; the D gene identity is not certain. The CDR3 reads CASDIQWDEQYF. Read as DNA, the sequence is TGTGCCAGCGACATCCAGTGGGACGAGCAGTACTTC. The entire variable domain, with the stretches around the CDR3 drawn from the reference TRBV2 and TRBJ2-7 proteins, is EPEVTQTPSHQVTQMGQEVILRCVPISNHLYFYWYRQILGQKVEFLVSFYNNEISEKSEIFDDQFSVERPDGSNFTLKIRSTKLEDSAMYFCASDIQWDEQYFGPGTRLTVT.